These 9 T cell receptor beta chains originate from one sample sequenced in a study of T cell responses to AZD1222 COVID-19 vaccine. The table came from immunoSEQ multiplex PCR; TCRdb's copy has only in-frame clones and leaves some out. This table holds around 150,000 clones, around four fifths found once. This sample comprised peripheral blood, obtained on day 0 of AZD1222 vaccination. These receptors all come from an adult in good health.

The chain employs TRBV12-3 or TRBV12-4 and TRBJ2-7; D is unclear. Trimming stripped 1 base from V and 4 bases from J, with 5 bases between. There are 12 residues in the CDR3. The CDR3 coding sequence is TGTGCCAGCAGTTTAGGGAAATACGAGCAGTACTTC. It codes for CASSLGKYEQYF.

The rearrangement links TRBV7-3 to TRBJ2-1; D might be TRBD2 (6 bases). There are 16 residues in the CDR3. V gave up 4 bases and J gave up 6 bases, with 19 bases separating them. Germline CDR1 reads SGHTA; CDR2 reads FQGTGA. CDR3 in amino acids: CASSSNPTRLVNEQFF. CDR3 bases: TGTGCCAGCAGCTCAAACCCGACTAGACTGGTCAATGAGCAGTTCTTC.

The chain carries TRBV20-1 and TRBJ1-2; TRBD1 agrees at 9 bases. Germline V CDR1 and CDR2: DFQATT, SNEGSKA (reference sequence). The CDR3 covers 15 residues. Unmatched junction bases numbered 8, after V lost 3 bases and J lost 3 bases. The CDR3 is CSASRGTGKDYGYTF. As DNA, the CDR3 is TGCAGTGCTAGTAGGGGGACAGGGAAGGACTATGGCTACACCTTC.

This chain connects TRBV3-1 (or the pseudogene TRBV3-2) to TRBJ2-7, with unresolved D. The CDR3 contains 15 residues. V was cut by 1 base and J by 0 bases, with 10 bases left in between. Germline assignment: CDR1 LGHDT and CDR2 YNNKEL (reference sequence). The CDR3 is CASSQVLFPSYEQYF. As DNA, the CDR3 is TGTGCCAGCAGCCAAGTTCTGTTTCCCTCCTACGAGCAGTACTTC.

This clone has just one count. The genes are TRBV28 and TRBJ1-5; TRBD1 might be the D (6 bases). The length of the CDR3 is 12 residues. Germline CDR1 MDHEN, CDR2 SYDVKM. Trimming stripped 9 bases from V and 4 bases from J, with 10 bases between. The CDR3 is CASDRQNQPQHF. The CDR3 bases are TGTGCCAGTGACAGGCAAAATCAGCCCCAGCATTTT.

The CDR3 DNA reads as TGCGCCAGCAGATTAATGGGGGGAACTCCCGGGGAGCTGTTTTTT. Encoded protein: CASRLMGGTPGELFF. The chain couples TRBV5-1 to TRBJ2-2; D may be TRBD2 (6 bases). The CDR3 consists of 15 residues. The V end was cut by 5 bases, the J end by 6 bases, with 17 bases between. Looked up from germline, CDR1 is SGHRS and CDR2 is YFSETQ. Looking up the rest from reference TRBV5-1 and TRBJ2-2 gives the full variable domain: KAGVTQTPRYLIKTRGQQVTLSCSPISGHRSVSWYQQTPGQGLQFLFEYFSETQRNKGNFPGRFSGRQFSNSRSEMNVSTLELGDSALYLCASRLMGGTPGELFFGEGSRLTVL.

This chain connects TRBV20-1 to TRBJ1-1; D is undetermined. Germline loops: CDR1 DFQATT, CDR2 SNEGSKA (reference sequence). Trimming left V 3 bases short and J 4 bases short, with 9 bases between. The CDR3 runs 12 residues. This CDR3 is CSASPLGTEAFF. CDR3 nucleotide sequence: TGCAGTGCTAGTCCCCTGGGCACTGAAGCTTTCTTT.

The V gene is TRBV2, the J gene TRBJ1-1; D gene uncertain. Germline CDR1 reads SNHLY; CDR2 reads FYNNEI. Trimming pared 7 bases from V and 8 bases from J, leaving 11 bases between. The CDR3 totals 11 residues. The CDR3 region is CASTLTLEAFF. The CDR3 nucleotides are TGTGCCAGCACCCTAACCCTGGAAGCTTTCTTT.

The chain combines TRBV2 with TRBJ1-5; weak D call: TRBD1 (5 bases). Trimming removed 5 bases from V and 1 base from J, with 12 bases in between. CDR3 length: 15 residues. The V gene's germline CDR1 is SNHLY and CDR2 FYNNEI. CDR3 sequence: CASSPPGPSNQPQHF. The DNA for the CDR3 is TGTGCCAGCAGTCCTCCGGGACCCAGCAATCAGCCCCAGCATTTT.